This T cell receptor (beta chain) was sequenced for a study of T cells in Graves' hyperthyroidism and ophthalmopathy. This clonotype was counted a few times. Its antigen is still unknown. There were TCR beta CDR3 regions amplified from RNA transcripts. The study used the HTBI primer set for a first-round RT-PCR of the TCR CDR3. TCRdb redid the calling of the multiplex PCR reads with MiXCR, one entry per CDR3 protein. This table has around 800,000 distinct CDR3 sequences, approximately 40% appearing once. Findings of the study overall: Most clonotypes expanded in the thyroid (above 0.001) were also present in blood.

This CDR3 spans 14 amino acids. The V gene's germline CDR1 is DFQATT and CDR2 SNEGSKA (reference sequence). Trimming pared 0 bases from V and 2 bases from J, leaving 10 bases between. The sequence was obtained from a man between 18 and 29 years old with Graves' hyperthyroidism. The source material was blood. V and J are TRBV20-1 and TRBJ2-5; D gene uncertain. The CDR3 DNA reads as TGCAGTGCTAGAGATACCAGCCCACAAGAGACCCAGTACTTC. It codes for CSARDTSPQETQYF.